Listed below are T cell receptor beta chains from one sample, sequenced in a study of T-cell memory formation after mild COVID-19. TCRdb re-called the 5' RACE reads with MiXCR, one entry per CDR3 protein. The sample gives approximately 250,000 distinct CDR3 sequences, around 15% of which show up once; roughly a fifth is in the top ten. The sequenced material came from PBMCs or a T cell subset sorted from them (not recorded which). These receptor sequences come from a man aged 18 to 29 who had mild COVID-19 (a few samples of this study predate the infection). Cell type and time point are not known. CDR3s leave out the opening cysteine and the closing phenylalanine or tryptophan.

v_gene	CDR3aa
TRBV4-3	ASSQEHRGGSPLH
TRBV7-9	ASRRDFTEAF
TRBV7-9	ASSLGQGTTYEQY
TRBV4-3	ASSQGQGMVTEAF
TRBV29-1	SVENIGGQGVYNEQF
TRBV27	ASSLYVATNEKLF
TRBV5-6	ASTVDIRGYT
TRBV6-2/TRBV6-3	ASSPGTIGTQY
TRBV5-1	ASRLVWGTPEAF
TRBV6-2/TRBV6-3	ASSYSMRGSLRGYT
TRBV12-3/TRBV12-4	ASSLQADYNQPQH
TRBV29-1	SVGLDSSYEQY
TRBV12-3/TRBV12-4	ASSGTGQGRNYGYT
TRBV6-2/TRBV6-3	ASTGTYNEQF
TRBV7-2	ASSSRPSAGSPLH
TRBV12-3/TRBV12-4	ASSPGRLDTQY
TRBV9	ASSSSSGGGYT
TRBV18	ASGGCGDTQY
TRBV9	ASSGAAGELF
TRBV7-3	ASSQGQGLNEQF
TRBV7-2	ASWGGRETQY
TRBV7-2	ASALGGYGYT
TRBV14	ASSRQGALGSPLH
TRBV6-5	ASSYSTSGGETQY
TRBV3-1	ASSVPGQAFLLGQY
TRBV6-5	ASSQTGGSEKLF
TRBV10-3	AISESKGASSYNEQF
TRBV7-3	ASSLRGRGGESPLH
TRBV4-3	ASSQEGLGNTEAF
TRBV6-2/TRBV6-3	ASSYVLALPGELF
TRBV6-5	ASSYSALSRSYEQY
TRBV7-2	ASSFRGGGFNEQF
TRBV6-1	ASSGLGSPLH
TRBV6-6	ASSYSADRHTGELF
TRBV12-3/TRBV12-4	ASGVYNSPLH
TRBV6-1	ASSETGVGNQPQH
TRBV7-3	ASSSSGGAYEQF
TRBV20-1	SARDPGTMPYNEQF
TRBV4-1	ASSQDRGRGYGYT
TRBV11-2	ASSSGQGASGEAF
TRBV21-1	ASRVFDRASGEQY
TRBV6-5	ASSYSGDRVETQY
TRBV12-3/TRBV12-4	ASSPTGVTDTQY
TRBV3-1	ASSQEAGNTIY
TRBV7-2	ASSFQTGAHYNEQF
TRBV29-1	SVGPGEIYEQY
TRBV11-1	ASSSRTSSTDTQY
TRBV6-5	ASSYRAGGPQY
TRBV12-3/TRBV12-4	ASSPREGLALH
TRBV7-8	ASSPRTGSNIQY
TRBV5-1	ASSPGEGLFYNEQF
TRBV6-5	ASRSSGGEAF
TRBV6-2/TRBV6-3	ASSSGQSPDTQY
TRBV5-1	ASSLDWKGEQY